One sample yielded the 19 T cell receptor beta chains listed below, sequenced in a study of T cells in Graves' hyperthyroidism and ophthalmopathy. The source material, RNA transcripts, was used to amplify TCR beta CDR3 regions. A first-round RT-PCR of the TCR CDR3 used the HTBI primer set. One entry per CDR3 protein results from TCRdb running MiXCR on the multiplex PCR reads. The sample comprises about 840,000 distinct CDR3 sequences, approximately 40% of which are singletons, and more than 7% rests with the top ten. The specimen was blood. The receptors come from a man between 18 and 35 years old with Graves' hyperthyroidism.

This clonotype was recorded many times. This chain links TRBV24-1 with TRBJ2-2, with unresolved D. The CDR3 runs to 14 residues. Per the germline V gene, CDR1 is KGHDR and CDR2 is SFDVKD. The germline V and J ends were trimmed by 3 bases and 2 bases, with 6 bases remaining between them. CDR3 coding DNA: TGTGCCACCAGTGATCCCAGTAACACCGGGGAGCTGTTTTTT. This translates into CATSDPSNTGELFF.

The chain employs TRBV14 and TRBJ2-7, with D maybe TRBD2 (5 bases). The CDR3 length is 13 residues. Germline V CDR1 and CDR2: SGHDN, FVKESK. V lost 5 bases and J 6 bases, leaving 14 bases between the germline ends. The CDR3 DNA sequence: TGTGCCAGCAGCTACGACGCGAGCGGCGAGCAGTACTTC. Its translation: CASSYDASGEQYF.

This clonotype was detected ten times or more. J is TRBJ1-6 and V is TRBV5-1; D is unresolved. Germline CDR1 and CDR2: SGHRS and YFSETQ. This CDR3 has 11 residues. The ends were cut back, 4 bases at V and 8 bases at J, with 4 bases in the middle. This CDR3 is CASSGHSPLHF. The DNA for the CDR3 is TGCGCCAGCAGCGGACATTCACCCCTCCACTTT.

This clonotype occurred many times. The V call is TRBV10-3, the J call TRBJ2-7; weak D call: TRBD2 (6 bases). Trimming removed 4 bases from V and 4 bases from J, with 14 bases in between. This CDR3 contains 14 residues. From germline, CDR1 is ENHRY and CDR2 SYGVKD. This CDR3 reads CAISGRDTQYEQYF. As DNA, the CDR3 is TGTGCCATCAGTGGGCGGGATACTCAGTACGAGCAGTACTTC.

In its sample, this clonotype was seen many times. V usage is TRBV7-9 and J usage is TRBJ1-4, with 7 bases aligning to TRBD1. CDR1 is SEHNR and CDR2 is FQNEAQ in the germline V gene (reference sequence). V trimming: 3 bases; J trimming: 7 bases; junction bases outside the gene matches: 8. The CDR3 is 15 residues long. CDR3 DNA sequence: TGTGCCAGCAGCTTGACCCGGGACAGTATTGAAAAACTGTTTTTT. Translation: CASSLTRDSIEKLFF.

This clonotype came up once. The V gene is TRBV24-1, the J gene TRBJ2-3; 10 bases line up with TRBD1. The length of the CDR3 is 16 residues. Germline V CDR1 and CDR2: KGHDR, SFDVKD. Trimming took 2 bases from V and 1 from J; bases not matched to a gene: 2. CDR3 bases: TGTGCCACCAGTGATTCCGGGACAGGGGGCACAGATACGCAGTATTTT. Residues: CATSDSGTGGTDTQYF.

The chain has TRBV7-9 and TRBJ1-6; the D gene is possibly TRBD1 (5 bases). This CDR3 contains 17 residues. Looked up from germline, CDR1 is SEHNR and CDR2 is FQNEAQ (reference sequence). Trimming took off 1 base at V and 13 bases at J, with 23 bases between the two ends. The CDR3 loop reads CASSLVAGHPFSEPLHF. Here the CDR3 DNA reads TGTGCCAGCAGCTTAGTTGCAGGACACCCATTTTCGGAGCCCCTCCACTTT. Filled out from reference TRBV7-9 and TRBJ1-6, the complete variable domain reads DTGVSQNPRHKITKRGQNVTFRCDPISEHNRLYWYRQTLGQGPEFLTYFQNEAQLEKSRLLSDRFSAERPKGSFSTLEIQRTEQGDSAMYLCASSLVAGHPFSEPLHFGNGTRLTVT.

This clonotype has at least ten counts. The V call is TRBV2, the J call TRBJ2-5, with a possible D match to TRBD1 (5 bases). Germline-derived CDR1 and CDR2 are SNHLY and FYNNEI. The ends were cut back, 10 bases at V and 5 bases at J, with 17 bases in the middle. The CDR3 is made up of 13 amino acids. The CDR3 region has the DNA TGTGCCATCGGCGACAGTACCGGGGAGACCCAGTACTTC. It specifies CAIGDSTGETQYF. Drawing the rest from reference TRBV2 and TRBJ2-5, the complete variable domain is EPEVTQTPSHQVTQMGQEVILRCVPISNHLYFYWYRQILGQKVEFLVSFYNNEISEKSEIFDDQFSVERPDGSNFTLKIRSTKLEDSAMYFCAIGDSTGETQYFGPGTRLLVL.

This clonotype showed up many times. The CDR3 bases are TGTGCCATCAAGTACACGGAGAGCTCCTACGAGCAGTACTTC. Its translation is CAIKYTESSYEQYF. The chain carries TRBV10-3 and TRBJ2-7; D is uncertain. The V gene's germline CDR1 is ENHRY and CDR2 SYGVKD. The CDR3 has 14 amino acids. The ends were cut back, 7 bases at V and 0 bases at J, with 13 bases in the middle.

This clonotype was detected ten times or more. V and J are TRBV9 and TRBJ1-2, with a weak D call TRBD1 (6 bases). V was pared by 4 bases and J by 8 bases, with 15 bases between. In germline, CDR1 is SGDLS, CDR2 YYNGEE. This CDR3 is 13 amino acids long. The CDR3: CASSLPGARGYTF. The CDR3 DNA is TGTGCCAGCAGCCTCCCGGGGGCGCGGGGCTACACCTTC.

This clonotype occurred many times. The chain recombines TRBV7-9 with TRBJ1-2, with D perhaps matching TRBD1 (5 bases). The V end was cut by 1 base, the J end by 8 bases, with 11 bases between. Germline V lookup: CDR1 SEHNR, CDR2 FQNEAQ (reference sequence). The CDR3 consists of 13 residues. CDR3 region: CASSLGGGDGYTF. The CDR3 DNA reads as TGTGCCAGCAGCTTAGGTGGGGGAGACGGCTACACCTTC.

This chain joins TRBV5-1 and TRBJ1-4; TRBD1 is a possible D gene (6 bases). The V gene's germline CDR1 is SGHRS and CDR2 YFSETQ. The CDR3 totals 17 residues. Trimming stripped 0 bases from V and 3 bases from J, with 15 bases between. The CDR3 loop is CASSLGPGQSSNEKLFF. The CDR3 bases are TGCGCCAGCAGCTTGGGACCCGGACAGTCTTCTAATGAAAAACTGTTTTTT. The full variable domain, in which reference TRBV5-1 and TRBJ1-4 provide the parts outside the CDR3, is KAGVTQTPRYLIKTRGQQVTLSCSPISGHRSVSWYQQTPGQGLQFLFEYFSETQRNKGNFPGRFSGRQFSNSRSEMNVSTLELGDSALYLCASSLGPGQSSNEKLFFGSGTQLSVL.

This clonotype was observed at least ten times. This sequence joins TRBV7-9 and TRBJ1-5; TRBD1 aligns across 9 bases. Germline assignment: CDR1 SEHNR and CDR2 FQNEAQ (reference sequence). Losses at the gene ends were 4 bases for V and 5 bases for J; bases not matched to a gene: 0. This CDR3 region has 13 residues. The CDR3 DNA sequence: TGTGCCAGCAGCTGGACAGGGGATCAGCCCCAGCATTTT. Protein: CASSWTGDQPQHF.

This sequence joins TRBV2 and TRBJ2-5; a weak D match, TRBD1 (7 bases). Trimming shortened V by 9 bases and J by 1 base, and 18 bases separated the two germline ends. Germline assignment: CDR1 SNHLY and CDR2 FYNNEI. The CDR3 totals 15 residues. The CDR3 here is CARWGDRGAQETQYF. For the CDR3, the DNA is TGTGCCAGATGGGGGGACAGAGGGGCCCAAGAGACCCAGTACTTC.

This CDR3 reads CASSQEMTGGGIAYGYTF. The CDR3 nucleotides are TGCGCCAGCAGCCAAGAGATGACAGGGGGGGGGATTGCCTATGGCTACACCTTC. The V call is TRBV4-1, the J call TRBJ1-2; TRBD1 matches at 9 bases. Germline lookup yields CDR1 MGHRA and CDR2 YSYEKL. V lost 0 bases and J lost 4; bases outside the gene matches: 12. CDR3 length: 18 amino acids.

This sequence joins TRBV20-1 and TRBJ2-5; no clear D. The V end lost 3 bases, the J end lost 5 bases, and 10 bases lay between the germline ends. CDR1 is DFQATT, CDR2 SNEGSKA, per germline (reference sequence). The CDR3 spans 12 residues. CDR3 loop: CSASGIGETQYF. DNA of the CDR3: TGCAGTGCTAGCGGCATAGGGGAGACCCAGTACTTC.

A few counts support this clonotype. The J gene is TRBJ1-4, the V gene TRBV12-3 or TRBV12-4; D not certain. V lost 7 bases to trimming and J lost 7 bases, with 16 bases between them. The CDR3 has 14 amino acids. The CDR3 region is CASTLLGRGEKLFF. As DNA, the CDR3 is TGTGCCAGCACCCTTTTAGGCCGAGGTGAAAAACTGTTTTTT.

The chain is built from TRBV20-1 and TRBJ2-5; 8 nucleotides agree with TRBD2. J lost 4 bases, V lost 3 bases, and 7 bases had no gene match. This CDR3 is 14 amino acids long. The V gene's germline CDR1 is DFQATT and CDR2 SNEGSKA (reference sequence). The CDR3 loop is CSASIVAGGETQYF. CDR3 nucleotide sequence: TGCAGTGCTAGTATAGTGGCGGGGGGAGAGACCCAGTACTTC.

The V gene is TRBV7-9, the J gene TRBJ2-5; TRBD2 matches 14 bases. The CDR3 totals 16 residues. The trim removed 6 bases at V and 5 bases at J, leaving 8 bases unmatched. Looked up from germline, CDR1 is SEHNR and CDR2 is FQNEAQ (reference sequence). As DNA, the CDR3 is TGTGCCAGCAGGGTCGGGACTAGCGGGAGACGTGAGACCCAGTACTTC. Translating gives CASRVGTSGRRETQYF.